The clone carrying this TCR beta chain was observed a handful of times. These data belong to a study of human T cells and chemical hapten exposure. The time point is: patch test 1, 2 weeks after DPC sensitization. The treatment was: therapeutic diphenylcyclopropenone sensitization with weekly scalp DPC. Researchers sampled blood before each patch test went on. The CDR3 covers 11 residues. Looked up from germline, CDR1 is MGHDK and CDR2 is SYGVNS. V gave up 4 bases and J gave up 6 bases, with 7 bases separating them. One entry per CDR3 protein, called by TCRdb with MiXCR from the RACE reads. The table has about 340,000 distinct CDR3 sequences, approximately 6.3% seen once.

This specimen consisted of whole blood, obtained in connection with sensitization to the hapten diphenylcyclopropenone (DPC). The chain recombines TRBV25-1 with TRBJ2-7, with unresolved D. This clonotype originated in a woman under 30 with alopecia areata. Some clones in this sample may be carry-over from other donors' samples. CDR3: CASSAYSEQYF. The CDR3 nucleotides read TGTGCCAGCAGTGCGTACAGCGAGCAGTACTTC.